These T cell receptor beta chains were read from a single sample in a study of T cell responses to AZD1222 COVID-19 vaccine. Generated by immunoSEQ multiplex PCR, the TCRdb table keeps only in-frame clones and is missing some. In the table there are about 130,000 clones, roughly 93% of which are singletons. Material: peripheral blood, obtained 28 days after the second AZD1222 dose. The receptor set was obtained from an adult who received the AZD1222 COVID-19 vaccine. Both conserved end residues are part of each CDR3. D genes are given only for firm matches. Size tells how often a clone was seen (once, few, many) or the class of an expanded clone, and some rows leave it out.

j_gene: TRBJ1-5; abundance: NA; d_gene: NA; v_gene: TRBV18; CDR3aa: CASSADRTQPQHF; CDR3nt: TGTGCCAGCTCAGCCGACAGGACTCAGCCCCAGCATTTT
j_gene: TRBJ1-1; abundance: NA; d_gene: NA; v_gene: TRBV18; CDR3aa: CASSPPSKGTLTEAFF; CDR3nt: TGTGCCAGCTCACCACCTTCTAAGGGGACTCTCACTGAAGCTTTCTTT
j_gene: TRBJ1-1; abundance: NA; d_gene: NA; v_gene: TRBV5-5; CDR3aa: CASSLGQGQNTEAFF; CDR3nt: TGTGCCAGCAGCTTGGGCCAGGGACAGAACACTGAAGCTTTCTTT
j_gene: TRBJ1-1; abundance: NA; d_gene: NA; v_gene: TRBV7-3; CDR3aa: CASSPQGNTEAFF; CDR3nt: TGTGCCAGCAGCCCGCAGGGGAACACTGAAGCTTTCTTT
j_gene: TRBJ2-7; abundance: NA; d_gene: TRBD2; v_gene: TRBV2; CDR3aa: CASQDPGLAGYEQYF; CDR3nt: TGTGCCAGCCAGGACCCGGGACTAGCGGGCTACGAGCAGTACTTC
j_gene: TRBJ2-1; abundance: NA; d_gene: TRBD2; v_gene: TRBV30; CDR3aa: CAWTPTPPLRLAGSYNEQFF; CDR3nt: TGTGCCTGGACCCCCACCCCCCCCCTTCGACTAGCGGGGAGCTACAATGAGCAGTTCTTC
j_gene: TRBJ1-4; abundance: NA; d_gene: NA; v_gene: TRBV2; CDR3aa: CASSYDGLNEKLFF; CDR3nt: TGTGCCAGCAGTTATGACGGATTAAATGAAAAACTGTTTTTT
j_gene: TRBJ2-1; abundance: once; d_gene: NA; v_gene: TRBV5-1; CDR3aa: CASSSRGYNEQFF; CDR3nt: TGCGCCAGCAGCTCGCGGGGATACAATGAGCAGTTCTTC
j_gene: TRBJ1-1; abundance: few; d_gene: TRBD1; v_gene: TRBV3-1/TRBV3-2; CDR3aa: CASSQGTGAIERGTEAFF; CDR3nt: TGTGCCAGCAGCCAAGGGACAGGGGCAATTGAAAGGGGCACTGAAGCTTTCTTT
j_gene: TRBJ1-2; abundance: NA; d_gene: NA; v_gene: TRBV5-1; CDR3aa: CASSLAVADHGYTF; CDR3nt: TGCGCCAGCAGCTTGGCCGTGGCAGATCATGGCTACACCTTC
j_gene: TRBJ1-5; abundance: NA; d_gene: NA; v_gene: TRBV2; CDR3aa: CASNPGYNQPQHF; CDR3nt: TGTGCCAGCAATCCGGGTTATAATCAGCCCCAGCATTTT
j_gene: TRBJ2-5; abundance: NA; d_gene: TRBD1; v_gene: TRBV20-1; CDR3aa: CSASHAGTAQETQYF; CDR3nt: TGCAGTGCTAGTCACGCCGGGACAGCTCAAGAGACCCAGTACTTC
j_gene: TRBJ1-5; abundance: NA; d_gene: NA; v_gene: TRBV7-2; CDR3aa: CASSLFEGTQPQHF; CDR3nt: TGTGCCAGCAGCTTATTTGAGGGTACACAGCCCCAGCATTTT
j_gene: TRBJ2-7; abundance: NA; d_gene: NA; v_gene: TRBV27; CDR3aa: CASSPFIREGGVYEQYF; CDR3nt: TGTGCCAGCAGTCCTTTCATCCGTGAGGGGGGGGTCTACGAGCAGTACTTC
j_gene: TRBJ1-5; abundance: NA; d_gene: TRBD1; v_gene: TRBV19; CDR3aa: CASSIVMTGGGQPQHF; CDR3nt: TGTGCCAGTAGTATAGTAATGACAGGGGGCGGTCAGCCCCAGCATTTT
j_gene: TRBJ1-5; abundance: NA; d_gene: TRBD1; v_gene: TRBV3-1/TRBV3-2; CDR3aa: CASSFGQVNQPQHF; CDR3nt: TGTGCCAGCAGTTTCGGACAGGTCAATCAGCCCCAGCATTTT
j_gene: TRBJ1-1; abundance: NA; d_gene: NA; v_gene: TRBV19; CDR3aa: CASLVHLGRAVTEAFF; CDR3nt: TGTGCCAGTTTGGTTCATCTGGGGCGGGCGGTCACTGAAGCTTTCTTT
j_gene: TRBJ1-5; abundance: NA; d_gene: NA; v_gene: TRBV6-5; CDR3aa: CASKKQGFNQPQHF; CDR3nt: TGTGCCAGCAAGAAGCAGGGCTTTAATCAGCCCCAGCATTTT
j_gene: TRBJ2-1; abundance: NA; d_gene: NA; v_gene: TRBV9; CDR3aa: CASSVADEQFF; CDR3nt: TGTGCCAGCAGCGTAGCAGATGAGCAGTTCTTC
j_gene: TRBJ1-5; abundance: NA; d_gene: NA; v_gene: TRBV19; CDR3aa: CASSIGGDGYQPQHF; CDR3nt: TGTGCCAGTAGTATCGGGGGGGACGGCTATCAGCCCCAGCATTTT
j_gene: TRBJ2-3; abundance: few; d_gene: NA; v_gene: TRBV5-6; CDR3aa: CASSLAFLDTQYF; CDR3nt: TGTGCCAGCAGCTTGGCATTCCTAGATACGCAGTATTTT
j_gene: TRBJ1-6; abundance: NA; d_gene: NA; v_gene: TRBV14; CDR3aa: CASSQEVRSPLHF; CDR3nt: TGTGCCAGCAGCCAAGAGGTGAGGTCCCCCCTCCACTTT
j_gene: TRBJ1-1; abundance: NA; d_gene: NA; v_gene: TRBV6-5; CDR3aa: CASSYSIDSLNTEAFF; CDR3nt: TGTGCCAGCAGTTACTCGATAGACAGCTTGAACACTGAAGCTTTCTTT
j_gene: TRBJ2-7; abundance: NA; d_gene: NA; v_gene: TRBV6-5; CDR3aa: CASSREGGGYEQYF; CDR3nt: TGTGCCAGCAGTCGAGAAGGAGGGGGCTACGAGCAGTACTTC
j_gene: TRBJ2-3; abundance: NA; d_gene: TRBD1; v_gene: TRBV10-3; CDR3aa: CAISEGRQGADTQYF; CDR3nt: TGTGCCATCAGTGAGGGAAGACAGGGGGCAGATACGCAGTATTTT